This TCR beta chain was observed in a study of molecular identifiers for immune sequencing clone quantification (dated by TCRdb to 2016 to 2018). About the full investigation: For a replicate experiment, RNA from around 20,000 or 100,000 naive CD8 T cells was divided into five aliquots, of which four were sequenced. This methods study used CD8 T cells to benchmark TCR RNA copy counting and molecular-identifier clustering-based TCR repertoire sequencing (MIDCIRS).

The paper as a whole reports these results and caveats: Even against a background of some 1 million naive CD8 T cells, spiked-in Jurkat TCR RNA amounting to a single cell's worth was reported to be detectable. Modeling indicated approximately 3 TCR RNA copies recovered per cell, compared with around 11 by digital PCR, which implies a capture efficiency of around 30%. In CMV-specific effector cells, clones with more than 20 RNA copies accounted for over 99% of molecules, whereas in naive cells such clones accounted for under 1%. The sizes of highly expanded clones could end up underestimated when identical TCR molecules share a barcode. Without barcode sub-clustering, chimeric consensus sequences inflated TCR diversity; chimeras reached as high as 47%. Spiked-in Jurkat TCR RNA (around nine copies' worth), which is not part of the donor repertoire, was contained in the naive libraries.

The library relied on PCR. Sequencing instrument: Illumina HiSeq 4000. Bulk TCR libraries were generated as previously described, with the TCR primers listed in Table S5 used. Purification of total RNA was performed with the Qiagen AllPrep DNA/RNA kit. Before analysis, reads from multiple sequencing runs of the same library were pooled. The paper's processing steps were these. Reads were retained only if their TCR constant sequence matched exactly, and those retained reads were trimmed to 150 nt and grouped according to their 12-nt molecular barcodes. Reads within each barcode group were sub-clustered using a 15% Levenshtein threshold, and quality-weighted consensus sequences were constructed for each RNA molecule. Non-functional sequences were filtered out, along with any lower-count sequence sitting one edit away from another sequence. Based on fitting two negative binomial distributions, any barcode sub-cluster with under 20% of the maximum read count was discarded. Clones were called with MiXCR by TCRdb after fastp trimmed the public reads at Q25, and only in-frame beta chains were retained. CDR3 protein sequences are deduplicated, and each keeps its most common genes and DNA. The V and J calls reflect TCRdb's pipeline rather than the authors' work. The sample table shows roughly 24,000 distinct CDR3 sequences, and 15% to 20% are seen once. The top ten constitute about 0.99% of the sample.

As encoded in the germline V gene (reference sequence), CDR1 is DFQATT while CDR2 is SNEGSKA. The CDR3 sequence holds 17 residues, the cysteine and phenylalanine included. Only the CDR3 part of the read is kept: 51 bases, read in frame from the first base. Germline trimming amounts to 0 bases on V and 5 bases on J, with 11 as the count of junction bases outside the gene matches. This clonotype showed up just a few times. The clone's antigen remains unknown. No base qualities exist here, and no much larger clone lies one base off it. Naive CD8 T cell libraries were made from approximately 20,000 to 1,000,000 sorted cells using 10%, 30% or 50% of purified RNA. Naive CD8 T cells, defined as CD8+CD4-CCR7+CD45RA+, were FACS-sorted into RLT Plus buffer on a BD FACSAria II. Roughly 10 TCR copies' worth of Jurkat RNA were spiked into roughly 20,000-1,000,000 naive CD8 T cell samples to test detection sensitivity. Enrichment of CD8 T cells was done with RosetteSep CD8+ T Cell Enrichment Cocktail plus Ficoll-Paque, and ACK red cell lysis came afterward.

The sequence was obtained from a human donor in good health. Some libraries in this study had Jurkat cell RNA spiked in. The source material was naive CD8+ T cells from blood, with Jurkat cell RNA spiked in. The cell subset or site label here, explained by the study, means: FACS-sorted CD8+CD4-CCR7+CD45RA+ naive T cells. The sequence is built from TRBV20-1 and TRBJ1-4; 8 central bases correspond to TRBD1. The sequenced DNA is TGCAGTGCTAGAGATATGGGGTCGGGGGACAGGAATGAAAAACTGTTTTTT. Its protein product is CSARDMGSGDRNEKLFF.